This T cell receptor beta chain comes out of a study of blood T cell repertoires in COVID-19. Study-level background: Samples representing acute and convalescent COVID-19 were sourced from the United States, Italy and Spain. From T cells, B-cell-depleted T cells, or PBMCs came the material, which was cDNA or gDNA.

Germline lookup yields CDR1 SEHNR and CDR2 FQNEAQ (reference sequence). V shed 3 bases and J 4 bases; nucleotides not matched to a gene: 2. The CDR3 is made up of 15 amino acids. The authors' processing: Estimates of nucleated cell counts were drawn from the amplification of reference gene primers. Clones were read by immunoSEQ multiplex PCR, and TCRdb kept only the in-frame ones, dropping some. That table furnishes V, J and clone size, whereas the DNA furnished D and trimming. The sample lists 200,000 to 300,000 clones, about four fifths occurring once. The specimen sequenced was peripheral blood. The sequence derives from a woman older than 75 with acute or convalescent COVID-19. J is TRBJ1-5 and V is TRBV7-9; 11 bases are a match to TRBD1. In DNA form, the CDR3 reads TGTGCCAGCAGCTTGGGGACAGGGGGGAATCAGCCCCAGCATTTT. Encoded protein: CASSLGTGGNQPQHF. Filled out from reference TRBV7-9 and TRBJ1-5, the complete variable domain reads DTGVSQNPRHKITKRGQNVTFRCDPISEHNRLYWYRQTLGQGPEFLTYFQNEAQLEKSRLLSDRFSAERPKGSFSTLEIQRTEQGDSAMYLCASSLGTGGNQPQHFGDGTRLSIL.